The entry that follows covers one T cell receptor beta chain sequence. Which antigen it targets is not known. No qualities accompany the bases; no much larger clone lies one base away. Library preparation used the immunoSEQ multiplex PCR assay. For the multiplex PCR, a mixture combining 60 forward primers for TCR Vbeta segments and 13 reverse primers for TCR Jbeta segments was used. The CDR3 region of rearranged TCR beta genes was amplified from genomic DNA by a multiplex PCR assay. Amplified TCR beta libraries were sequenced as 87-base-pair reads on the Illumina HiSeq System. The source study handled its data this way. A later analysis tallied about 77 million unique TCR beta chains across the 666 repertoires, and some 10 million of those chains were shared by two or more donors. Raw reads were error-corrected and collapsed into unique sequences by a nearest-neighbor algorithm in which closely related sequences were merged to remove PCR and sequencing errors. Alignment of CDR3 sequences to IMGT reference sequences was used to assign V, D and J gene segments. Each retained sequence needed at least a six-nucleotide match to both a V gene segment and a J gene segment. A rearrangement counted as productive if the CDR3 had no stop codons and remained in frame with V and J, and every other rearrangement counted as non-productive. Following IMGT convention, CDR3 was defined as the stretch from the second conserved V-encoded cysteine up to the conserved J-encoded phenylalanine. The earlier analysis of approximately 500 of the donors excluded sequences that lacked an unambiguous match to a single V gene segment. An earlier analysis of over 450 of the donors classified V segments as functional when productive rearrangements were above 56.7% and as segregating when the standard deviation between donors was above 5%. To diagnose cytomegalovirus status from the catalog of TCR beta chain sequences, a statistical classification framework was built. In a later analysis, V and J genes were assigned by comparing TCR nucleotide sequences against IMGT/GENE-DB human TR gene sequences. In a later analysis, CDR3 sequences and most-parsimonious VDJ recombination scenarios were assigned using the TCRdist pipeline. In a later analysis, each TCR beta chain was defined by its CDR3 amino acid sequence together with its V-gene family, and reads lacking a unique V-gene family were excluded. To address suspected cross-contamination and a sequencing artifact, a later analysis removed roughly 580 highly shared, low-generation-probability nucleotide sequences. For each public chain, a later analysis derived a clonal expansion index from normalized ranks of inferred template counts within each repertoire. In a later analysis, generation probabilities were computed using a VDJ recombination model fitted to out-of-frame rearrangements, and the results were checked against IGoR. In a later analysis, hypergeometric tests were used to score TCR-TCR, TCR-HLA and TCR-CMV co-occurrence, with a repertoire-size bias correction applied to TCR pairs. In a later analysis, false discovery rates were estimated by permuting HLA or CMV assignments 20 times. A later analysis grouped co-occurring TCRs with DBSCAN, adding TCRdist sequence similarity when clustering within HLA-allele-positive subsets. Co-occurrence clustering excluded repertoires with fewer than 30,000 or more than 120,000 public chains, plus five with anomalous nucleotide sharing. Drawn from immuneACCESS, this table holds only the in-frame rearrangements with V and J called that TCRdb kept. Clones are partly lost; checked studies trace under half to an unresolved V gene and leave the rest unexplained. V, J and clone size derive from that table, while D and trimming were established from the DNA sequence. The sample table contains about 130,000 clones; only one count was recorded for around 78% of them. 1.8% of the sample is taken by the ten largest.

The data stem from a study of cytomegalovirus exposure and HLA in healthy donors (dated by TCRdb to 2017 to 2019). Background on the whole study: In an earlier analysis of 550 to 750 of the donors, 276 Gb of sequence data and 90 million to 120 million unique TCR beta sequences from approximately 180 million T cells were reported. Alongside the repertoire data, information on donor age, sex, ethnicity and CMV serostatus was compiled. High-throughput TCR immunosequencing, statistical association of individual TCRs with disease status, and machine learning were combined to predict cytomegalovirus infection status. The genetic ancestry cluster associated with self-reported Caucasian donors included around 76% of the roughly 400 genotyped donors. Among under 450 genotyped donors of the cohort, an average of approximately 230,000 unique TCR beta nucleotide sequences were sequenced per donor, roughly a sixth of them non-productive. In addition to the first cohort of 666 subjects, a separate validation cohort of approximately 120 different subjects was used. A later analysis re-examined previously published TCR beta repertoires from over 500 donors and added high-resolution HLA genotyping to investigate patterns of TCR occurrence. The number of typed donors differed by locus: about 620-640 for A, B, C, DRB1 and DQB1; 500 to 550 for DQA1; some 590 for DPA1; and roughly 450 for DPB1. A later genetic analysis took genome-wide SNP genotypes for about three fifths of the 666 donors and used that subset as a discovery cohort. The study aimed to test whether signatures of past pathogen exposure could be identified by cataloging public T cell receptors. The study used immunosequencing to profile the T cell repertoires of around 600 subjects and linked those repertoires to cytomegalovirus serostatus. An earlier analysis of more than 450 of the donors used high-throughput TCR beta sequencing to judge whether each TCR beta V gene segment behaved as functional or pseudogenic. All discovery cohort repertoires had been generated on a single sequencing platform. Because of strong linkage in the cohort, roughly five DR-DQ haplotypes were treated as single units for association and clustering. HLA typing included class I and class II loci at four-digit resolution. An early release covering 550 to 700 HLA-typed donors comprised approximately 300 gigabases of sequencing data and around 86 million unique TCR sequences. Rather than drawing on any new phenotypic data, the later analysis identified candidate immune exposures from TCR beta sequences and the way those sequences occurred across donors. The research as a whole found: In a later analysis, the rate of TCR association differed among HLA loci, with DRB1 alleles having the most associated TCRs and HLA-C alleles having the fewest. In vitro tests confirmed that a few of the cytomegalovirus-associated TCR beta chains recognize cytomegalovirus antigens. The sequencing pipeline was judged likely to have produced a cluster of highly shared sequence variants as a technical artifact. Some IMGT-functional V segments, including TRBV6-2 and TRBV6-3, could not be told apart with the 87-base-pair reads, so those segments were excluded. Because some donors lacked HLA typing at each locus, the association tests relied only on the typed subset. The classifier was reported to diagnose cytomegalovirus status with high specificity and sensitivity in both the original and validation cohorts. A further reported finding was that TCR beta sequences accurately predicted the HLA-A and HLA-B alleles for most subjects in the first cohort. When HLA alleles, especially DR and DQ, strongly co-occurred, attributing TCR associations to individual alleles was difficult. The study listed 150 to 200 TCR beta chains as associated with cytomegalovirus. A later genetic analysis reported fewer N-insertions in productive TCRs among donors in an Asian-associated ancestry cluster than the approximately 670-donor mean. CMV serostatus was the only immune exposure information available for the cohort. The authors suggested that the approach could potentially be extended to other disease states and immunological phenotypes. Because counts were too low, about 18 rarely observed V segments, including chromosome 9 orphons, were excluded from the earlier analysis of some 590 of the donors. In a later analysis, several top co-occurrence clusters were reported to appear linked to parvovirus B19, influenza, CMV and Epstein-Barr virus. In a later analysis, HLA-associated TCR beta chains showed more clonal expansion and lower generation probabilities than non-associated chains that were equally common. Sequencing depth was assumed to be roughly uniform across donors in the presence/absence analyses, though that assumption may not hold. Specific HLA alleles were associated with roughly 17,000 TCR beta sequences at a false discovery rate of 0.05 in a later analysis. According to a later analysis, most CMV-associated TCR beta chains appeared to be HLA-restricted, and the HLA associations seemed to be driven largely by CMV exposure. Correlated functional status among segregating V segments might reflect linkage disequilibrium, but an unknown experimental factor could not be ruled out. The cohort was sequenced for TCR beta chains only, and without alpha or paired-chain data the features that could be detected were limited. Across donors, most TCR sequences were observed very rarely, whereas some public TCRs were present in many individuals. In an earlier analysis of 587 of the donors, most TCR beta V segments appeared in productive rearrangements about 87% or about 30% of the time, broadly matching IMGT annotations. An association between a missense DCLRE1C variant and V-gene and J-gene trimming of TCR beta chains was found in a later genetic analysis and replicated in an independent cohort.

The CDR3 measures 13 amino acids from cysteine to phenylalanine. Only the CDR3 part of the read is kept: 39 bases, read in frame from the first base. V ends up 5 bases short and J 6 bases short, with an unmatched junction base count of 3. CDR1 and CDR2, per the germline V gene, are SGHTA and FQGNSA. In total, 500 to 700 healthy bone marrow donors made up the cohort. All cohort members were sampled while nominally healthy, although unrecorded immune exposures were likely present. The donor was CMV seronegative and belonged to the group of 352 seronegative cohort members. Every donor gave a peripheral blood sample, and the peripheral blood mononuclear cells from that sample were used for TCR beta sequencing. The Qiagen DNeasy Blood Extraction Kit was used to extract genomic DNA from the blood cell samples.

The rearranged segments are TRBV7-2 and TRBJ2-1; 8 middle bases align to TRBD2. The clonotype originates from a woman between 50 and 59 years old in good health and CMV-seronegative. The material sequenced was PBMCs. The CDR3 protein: CASSTGTSNEQFF. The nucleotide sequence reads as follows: TGTGCCAGCAGCACCGGGACTAGCAATGAGCAGTTCTTC.